This T cell receptor (beta chain) was recovered during a study of shared clonotypes between healthy human individuals. Background on the study: There were three CD4 naive, three CD4 memory, two CD8 naive and one CD8 memory plates per donor. Study results and caveats: Naive subsets generally exceeded memory subsets in estimated richness. Rarefaction analysis demonstrated incomplete sorted-subset sequencing notwithstanding large depth.

This CDR3 comprises 11 residues. Produced via immunoSEQ multiplex PCR; TCRdb's table is partial and in-frame only. The sample gives roughly 2.1 million clones, 85% to 95% of which show up once; under 2% is in the top ten. With regard to this clone: The antigen is unknown.

Naive CD8 isolation took CD45RO-negative cells positively selected for CCR7 and excluded terminally differentiated effector memory CD45RA+ cells. The sequenced sample consisted of naive CD8+ T cells from PBMCs. This TCR was recovered from a man aged 18 to 30 in good health. Some clones in this sample may be carry-over from other donors' samples. The chain combines TRBV21-1 with TRBJ2-7. TRBV21-1 is a known pseudogene. CDR3 coding DNA: TGTGCCAGCAGCAGGGTCTCCGAGCAGTACTTC. It codes for CASSRVSEQYF.